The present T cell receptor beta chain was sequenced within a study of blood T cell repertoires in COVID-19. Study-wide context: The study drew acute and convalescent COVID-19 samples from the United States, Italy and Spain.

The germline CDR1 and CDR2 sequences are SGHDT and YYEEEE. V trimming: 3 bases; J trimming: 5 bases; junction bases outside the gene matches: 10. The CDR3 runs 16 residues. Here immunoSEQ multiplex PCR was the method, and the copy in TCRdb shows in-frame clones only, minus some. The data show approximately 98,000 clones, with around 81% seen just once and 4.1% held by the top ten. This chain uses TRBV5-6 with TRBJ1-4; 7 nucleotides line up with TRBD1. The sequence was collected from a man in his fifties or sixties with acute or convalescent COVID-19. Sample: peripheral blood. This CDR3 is CASSWGQSTGNEKLFF. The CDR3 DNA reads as TGTGCCAGCAGCTGGGGACAGTCAACGGGAAATGAAAAACTGTTTTTT.